This T cell receptor (beta chain) was obtained from a study of shared clonotypes between healthy human individuals. Note on this clone: Its antigen is still unknown.

Produced via immunoSEQ multiplex PCR; TCRdb's table is partial and in-frame only. The table shows over a million clones, with roughly 96% occurring only once. HIV-negative, healthy adults without recent acute infections or vaccinations were the donors. Broader study findings: Larger richness was generally estimated for naive than memory subsets.

Germline V gives CDR1 SGHNT, CDR2 YENEEA. V lost 5 bases, J lost 6 bases, and 9 bases stayed unmatched. CDR3 length: 15 amino acids. This clonotype was obtained from a man aged 25-45 years in good health. V gene TRBV11-3 combines with J gene TRBJ2-7, with 11 positions matching TRBD2. Sequencing was carried out using naive CD4+ T cells sorted from blood. Sample subset: CD45RA+ positively selected. CDR3 loop: CASSRGLAGGGEQYF. CDR3 nucleotides: TGTGCCAGCAGCCGGGGGCTAGCGGGAGGAGGCGAGCAGTACTTC.